The clone carrying this T cell receptor (beta chain) was observed a few times. The antigen remains undetermined. CDR3 length equals 16 residues. Germline V gene sequence: CDR1 LGHNA, CDR2 YSLEER. Trimming pared 1 base from V and 2 bases from J, leaving 12 bases between. The data originate from a study of beta chain features in type 1 diabetes. Study-wide context: Healthy donors and patients showed comparable age, gender and cell yields.

Expressed TCRB transcripts were sequenced because the entire RNA isolate underwent reverse transcription. The average read count of naive, central memory and regulatory T cell samples was 3 million to 4 million. Method: immunoSEQ multiplex PCR; TCRdb's copy keeps in-frame clones and lacks some. The sample consists of some 350,000 clones, 9.6% of them appearing once. The study's findings and limits: It was among patients, rather than healthy donors, that naive, central memory and Treg TCRB repertoires appeared more similar. Shortening that was moderate but significant affected the TCRB CDR3s of Type 1 diabetes patients in all four CD4+ subsets.

V usage is TRBV4-3 and J usage is TRBJ1-5, with D possibly being TRBD1 (5 bases). This TCR came from a man aged 30 to 39 with type 1 diabetes. The sequencing input was central memory CD4+ T cells from blood. Here the CDR3 DNA reads TGCGCCAGCAGCCAAGGGCAGGGTGGGGGCAATCAGCCCCAGCATTTT. Translation gives CASSQGQGGGNQPQHF.